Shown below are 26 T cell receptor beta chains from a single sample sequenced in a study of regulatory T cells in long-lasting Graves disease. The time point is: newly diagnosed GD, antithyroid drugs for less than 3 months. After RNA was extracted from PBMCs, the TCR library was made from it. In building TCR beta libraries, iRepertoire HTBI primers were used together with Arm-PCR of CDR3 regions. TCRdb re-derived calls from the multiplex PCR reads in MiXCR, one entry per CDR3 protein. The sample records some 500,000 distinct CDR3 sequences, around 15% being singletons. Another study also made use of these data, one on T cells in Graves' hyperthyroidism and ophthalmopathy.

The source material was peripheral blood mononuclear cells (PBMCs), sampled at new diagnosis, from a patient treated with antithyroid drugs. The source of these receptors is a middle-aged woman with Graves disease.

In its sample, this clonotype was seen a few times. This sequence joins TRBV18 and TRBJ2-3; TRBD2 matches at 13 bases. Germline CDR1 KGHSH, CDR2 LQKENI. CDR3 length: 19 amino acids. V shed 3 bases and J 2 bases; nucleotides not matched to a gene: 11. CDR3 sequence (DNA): TGTGCCAGCTCACCTGCGACTAGCGGGGGGCCCTCGGACACAGATACGCAGTATTTT. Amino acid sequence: CASSPATSGGPSDTDTQYF.

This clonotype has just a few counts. CDR3 residues: CAISSGANTGELFF. In DNA form, the CDR3 reads TGTGCCATCAGCTCAGGCGCGAACACCGGGGAGCTGTTTTTT. The chain has TRBV10-3 and TRBJ2-2; D is ambiguous. This CDR3 has 14 residues. Trimming left V 6 bases short and J 0 bases short, with 8 bases between. Germline CDR1 reads ENHRY; CDR2 reads SYGVKD.

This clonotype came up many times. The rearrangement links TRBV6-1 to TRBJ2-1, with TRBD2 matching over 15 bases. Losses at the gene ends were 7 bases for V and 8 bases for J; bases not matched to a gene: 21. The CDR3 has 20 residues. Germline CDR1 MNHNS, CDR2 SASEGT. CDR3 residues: CASTYGGEGFGLAGGDEQFF. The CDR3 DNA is TGTGCCAGCACCTACGGTGGGGAAGGCTTCGGACTAGCGGGGGGGGATGAGCAGTTCTTC.

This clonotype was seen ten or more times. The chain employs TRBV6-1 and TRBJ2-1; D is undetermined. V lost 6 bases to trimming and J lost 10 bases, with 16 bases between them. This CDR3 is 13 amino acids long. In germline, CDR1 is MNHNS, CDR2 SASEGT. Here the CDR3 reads CASRAGGLGEQFF. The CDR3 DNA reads TGTGCCAGCAGGGCCGGTGGGCTCGGGGAGCAGTTCTTC.

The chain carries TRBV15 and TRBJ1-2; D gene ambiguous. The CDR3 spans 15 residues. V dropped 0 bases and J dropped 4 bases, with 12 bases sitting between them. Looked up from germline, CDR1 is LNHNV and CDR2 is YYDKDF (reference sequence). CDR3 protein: CATSRDQVSFYGYTF. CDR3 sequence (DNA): TGTGCCACCAGCAGAGATCAGGTCAGCTTCTATGGCTACACCTTC.

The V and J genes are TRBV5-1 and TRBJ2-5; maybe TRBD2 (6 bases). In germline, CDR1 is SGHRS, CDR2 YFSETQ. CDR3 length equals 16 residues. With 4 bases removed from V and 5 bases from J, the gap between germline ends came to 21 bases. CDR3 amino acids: CASSRSPTGREETQYF. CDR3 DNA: TGCGCCAGCAGCCGATCCCCAACGGGACGGGAGGAGACCCAGTACTTC.

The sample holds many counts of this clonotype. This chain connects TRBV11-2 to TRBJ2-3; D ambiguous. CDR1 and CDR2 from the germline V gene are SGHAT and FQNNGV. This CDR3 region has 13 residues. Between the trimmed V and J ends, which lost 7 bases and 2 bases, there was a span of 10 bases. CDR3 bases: TGTGCCAGCACCCTCCCCGACACAGATACGCAGTATTTT. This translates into CASTLPDTDTQYF.

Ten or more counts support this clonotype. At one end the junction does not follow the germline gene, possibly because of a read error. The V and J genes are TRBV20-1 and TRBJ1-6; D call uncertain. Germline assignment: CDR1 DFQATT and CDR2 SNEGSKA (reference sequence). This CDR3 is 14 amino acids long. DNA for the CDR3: TGCAGTGCCAGAGACCTAAGGTTTAATTCACCCCTCCACTTT. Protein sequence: CSARDLRFNSPLHF.

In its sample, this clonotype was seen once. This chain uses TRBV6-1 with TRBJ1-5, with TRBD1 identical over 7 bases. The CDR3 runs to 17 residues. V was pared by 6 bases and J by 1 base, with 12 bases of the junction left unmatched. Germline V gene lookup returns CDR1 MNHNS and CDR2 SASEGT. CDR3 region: CASRPGTVPGSNQPQHF. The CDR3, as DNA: TGTGCCAGCAGACCCGGGACAGTGCCGGGAAGCAATCAGCCCCAGCATTTT.

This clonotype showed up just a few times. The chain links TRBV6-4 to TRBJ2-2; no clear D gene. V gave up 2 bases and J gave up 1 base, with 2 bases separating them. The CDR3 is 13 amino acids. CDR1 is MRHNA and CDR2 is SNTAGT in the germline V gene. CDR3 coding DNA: TGTGCCAGCAGTGACCTGAACACCGGGGAGCTGTTTTTT. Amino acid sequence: CASSDLNTGELFF.

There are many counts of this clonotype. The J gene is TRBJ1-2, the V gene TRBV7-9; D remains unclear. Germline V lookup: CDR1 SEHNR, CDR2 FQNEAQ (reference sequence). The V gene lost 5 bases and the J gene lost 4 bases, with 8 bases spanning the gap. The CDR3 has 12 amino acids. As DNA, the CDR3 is TGTGCCAGCAGCCCGGACCTCTATGGCTACACCTTC. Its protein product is CASSPDLYGYTF.

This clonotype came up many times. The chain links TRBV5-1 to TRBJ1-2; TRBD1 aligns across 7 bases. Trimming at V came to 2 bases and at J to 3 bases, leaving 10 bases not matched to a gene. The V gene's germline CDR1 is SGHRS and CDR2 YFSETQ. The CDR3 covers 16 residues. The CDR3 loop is CASSLIFSQGDYGYTF. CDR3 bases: TGCGCCAGCAGCTTAATATTCTCCCAGGGGGACTATGGCTACACCTTC.

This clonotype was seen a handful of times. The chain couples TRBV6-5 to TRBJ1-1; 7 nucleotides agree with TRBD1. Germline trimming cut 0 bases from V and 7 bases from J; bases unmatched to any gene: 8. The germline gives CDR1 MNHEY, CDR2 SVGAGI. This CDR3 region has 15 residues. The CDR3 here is CASSYSGQGEFEAFF. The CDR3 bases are TGTGCCAGCAGTTACTCGGGGCAGGGGGAATTTGAAGCTTTCTTT.

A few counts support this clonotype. This CDR3 is CASSFRATGELFF. In DNA, the CDR3 is TGTGCCAGCAGTTTTAGGGCCACCGGGGAGCTGTTTTTT. This rearrangement joins TRBV12-3 or TRBV12-4 to TRBJ2-2; no definite D call. V shed 3 bases and J shed 4 bases, with 6 bases lying between them. The CDR3 spans 13 residues.

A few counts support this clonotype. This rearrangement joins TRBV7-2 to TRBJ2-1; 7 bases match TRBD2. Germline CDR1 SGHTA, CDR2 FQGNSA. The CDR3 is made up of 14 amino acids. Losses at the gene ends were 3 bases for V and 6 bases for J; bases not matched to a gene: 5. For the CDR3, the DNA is TGTGCCAGCAGCTTGACGGGAGGAAGCAATGAGCAGTTCTTC. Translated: CASSLTGGSNEQFF.

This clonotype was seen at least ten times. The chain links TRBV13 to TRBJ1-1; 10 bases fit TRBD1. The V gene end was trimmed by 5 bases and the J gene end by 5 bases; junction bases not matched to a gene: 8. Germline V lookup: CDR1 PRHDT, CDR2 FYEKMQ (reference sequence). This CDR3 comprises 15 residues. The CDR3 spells CASSNRDRGRTEAFF. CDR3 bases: TGTGCCAGCAGCAACCGGGACAGGGGTCGTACTGAAGCTTTCTTT.

CDR3 residues: CASSFHGNTGELFF. As DNA, the CDR3 is TGTGCCAGCAGCTTCCACGGGAACACCGGGGAGCTGTTTTTT. The chain carries TRBV28 and TRBJ2-2; no clear D. The CDR3 is 14 amino acids. CDR1 is MDHEN and CDR2 is SYDVKM in the germline V gene. V shed 6 bases and J shed 1 base, with 9 bases lying between them.

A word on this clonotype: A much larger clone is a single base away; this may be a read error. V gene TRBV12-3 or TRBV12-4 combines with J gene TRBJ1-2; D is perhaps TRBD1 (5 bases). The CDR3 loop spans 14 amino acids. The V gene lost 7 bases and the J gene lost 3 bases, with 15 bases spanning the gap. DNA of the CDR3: TGTGCCAGCATAATTGCGGAAGGGGACTATGGCTACACCTTC. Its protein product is CASIIAEGDYGYTF.

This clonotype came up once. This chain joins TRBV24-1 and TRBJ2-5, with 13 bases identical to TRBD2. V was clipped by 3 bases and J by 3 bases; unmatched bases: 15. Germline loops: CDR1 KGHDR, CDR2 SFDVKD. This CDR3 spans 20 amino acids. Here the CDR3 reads CATSDVGLAGAPEKEETQYF. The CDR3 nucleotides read TGTGCCACCAGTGATGTAGGACTAGCGGGGGCTCCGGAGAAGGAAGAGACCCAGTACTTC.

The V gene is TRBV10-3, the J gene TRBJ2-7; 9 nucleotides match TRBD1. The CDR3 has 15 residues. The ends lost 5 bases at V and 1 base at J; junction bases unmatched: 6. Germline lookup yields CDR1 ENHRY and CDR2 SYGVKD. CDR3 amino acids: CAISKGQGGSYEQYF. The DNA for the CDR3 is TGTGCCATCAGTAAGGGACAGGGAGGGTCCTACGAGCAGTACTTC.

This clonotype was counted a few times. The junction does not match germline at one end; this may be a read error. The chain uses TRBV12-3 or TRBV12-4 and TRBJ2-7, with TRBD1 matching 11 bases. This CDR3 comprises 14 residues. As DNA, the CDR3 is TGTGCCAGCAGCATTGGACAGGGGGCCGCCGAGCGGTACTTC. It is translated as CASSIGQGAAERYF.

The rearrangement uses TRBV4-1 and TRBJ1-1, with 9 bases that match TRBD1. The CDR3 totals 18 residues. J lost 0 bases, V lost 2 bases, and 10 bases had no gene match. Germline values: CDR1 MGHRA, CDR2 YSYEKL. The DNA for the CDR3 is TGCGCCAGCAGCCAACCGTACAGGGGGCAGGGGTTGAACACTGAAGCTTTCTTT. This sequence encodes CASSQPYRGQGLNTEAFF.

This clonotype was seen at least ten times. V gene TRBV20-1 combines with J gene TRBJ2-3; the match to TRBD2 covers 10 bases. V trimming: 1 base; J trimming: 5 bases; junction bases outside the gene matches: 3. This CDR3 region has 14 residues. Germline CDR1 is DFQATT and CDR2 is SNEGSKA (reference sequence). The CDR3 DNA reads TGCAGTGCTAGAGTCAGCGGGGGGGTAGATACGCAGTATTTT. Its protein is CSARVSGGVDTQYF.

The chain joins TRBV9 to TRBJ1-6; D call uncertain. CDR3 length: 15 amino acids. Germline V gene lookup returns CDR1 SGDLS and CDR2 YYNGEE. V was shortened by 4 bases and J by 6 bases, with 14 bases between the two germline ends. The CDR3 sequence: CASSPTGPTNSPLHF. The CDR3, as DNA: TGTGCCAGCAGCCCCACCGGGCCGACTAATTCACCCCTCCACTTT.

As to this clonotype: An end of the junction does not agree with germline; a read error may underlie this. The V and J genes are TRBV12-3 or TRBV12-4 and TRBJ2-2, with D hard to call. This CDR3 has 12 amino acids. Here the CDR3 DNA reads TGTGCCAGCAGCACTAACATCGGGGAGCTGTTTTTT. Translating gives CASSTNIGELFF.

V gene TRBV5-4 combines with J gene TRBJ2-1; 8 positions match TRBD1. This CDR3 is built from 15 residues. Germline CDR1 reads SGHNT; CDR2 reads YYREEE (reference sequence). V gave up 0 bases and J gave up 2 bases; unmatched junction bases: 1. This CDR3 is CASSLEDRAYNEQFF. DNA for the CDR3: TGTGCCAGCAGCTTGGAGGACAGGGCCTACAATGAGCAGTTCTTC.